The 23 T cell receptor beta chains reported below all come from one sample, sequenced in a study of T cell repertoires in cytomegalovirus infection. TCRdb independently ran MiXCR on the reads; one entry per CDR3 protein. The sample comprises about 740,000 distinct CDR3 sequences, 35% of which are singletons, and under 3.5% rests with the top ten. The sequencing sample was made of PBMCs. Source of these receptors: a human donor in good health (CMV status not recorded). Some clones in this sample may be carry-over from other donors' samples.

The chain recombines TRBV2 with TRBJ1-1, with unresolved D. The CDR3 runs 15 residues. CDR1 and CDR2 (germline): SNHLY, FYNNEI. Trimming took off 2 bases at V and 5 bases at J, with 15 bases between the two ends. The CDR3 DNA reads TGTGCCAGCAGTGAACAAGTGGTGGCTTTTACTGAAGCTTTCTTT. This encodes CASSEQVVAFTEAFF.

The J gene is TRBJ2-1, the V gene TRBV20-1; TRBD2 matches 9 bases. V gave up 1 base and J gave up 4 bases; unmatched junction bases: 8. Germline V gene lookup returns CDR1 DFQATT and CDR2 SNEGSKA (reference sequence). This CDR3 region has 16 residues. In nucleotides, the CDR3 is TGCAGTGCTAGAGTCCCTAGGCGGGGGGGTTACAATGAGCAGTTCTTC. This sequence encodes CSARVPRRGGYNEQFF.

The chain recombines TRBV19 with TRBJ1-2; no reliable D call. The CDR3 length is 18 residues. The V and J ends lost 6 bases and 2 bases respectively, with 25 bases between them. Looked up from germline, CDR1 is LNHDA and CDR2 is SQIVND (reference sequence). This chain's CDR3 is CASSETVPTLKTNYGYTF. Written as DNA, the CDR3 is TGTGCCAGTAGCGAGACCGTCCCCACCCTTAAAACAAACTATGGCTACACCTTC.

This clonotype was recorded only once. One junction end disagrees with the germline gene, perhaps due to a read error. DNA of the CDR3: TGTGACAGCAGTGTTCAGGACAAACAGCATTTT. This encodes CDSSVQDKQHF. This sequence joins TRBV2 and TRBJ1-5; possibly TRBD1 for D (5 bases). The germline V gene encodes CDR1 SNHLY and CDR2 FYNNEI. CDR3 length: 11 amino acids.

There are a few counts of this clonotype. The V call is TRBV6-5, the J call TRBJ1-2, with D uncertain. V shed 2 bases and J shed 5 bases, with 9 bases lying between them. The germline V gene has CDR1 MNHEY and CDR2 SVGAGI. The CDR3 loop spans 13 amino acids. The CDR3 region has the DNA TGTGCCAGCAGTTACGTTGTAGGGTATGGCTACACCTTC. Its protein product is CASSYVVGYGYTF.

The chain recombines TRBV19 with TRBJ1-5; D is perhaps TRBD1 (5 bases). The CDR3 has 14 amino acids. V lost 6 bases and J lost 5, with 14 bases in between. The germline CDR1 and CDR2 sequences are LNHDA and SQIVND (reference sequence). CDR3 sequence (DNA): TGTGCCAGTAGCTCTTCCGGGACCCATCAGCCCCAGCATTTT. This codes for CASSSSGTHQPQHF.

This clonotype occurred a few times. V is TRBV19 and J is TRBJ1-2; tentatively, D is TRBD1 (5 bases). Germline CDR1 and CDR2: LNHDA and SQIVND (reference sequence). V lost 0 bases to trimming and J lost 4 bases, with 21 bases between them. This CDR3 spans 18 amino acids. CDR3 nucleotides: TGTGCCAGTAGTATAGATCGACCGACGGAGGCAAGGGGCTATGGCTACACCTTC. Amino acid sequence: CASSIDRPTEARGYGYTF. Filled out from reference TRBV19 and TRBJ1-2, the complete variable domain reads DGGITQSPKYLFRKEGQNVTLSCEQNLNHDAMYWYRQDPGQGLRLIYYSQIVNDFQKGDIAEGYSVSREKKESFPLTVTSAQKNPTAFYLCASSIDRPTEARGYGYTFGSGTRLTVV.

This clonotype showed up just a few times. CDR3 bases: TGTGCCAGCAGCTTAGCGCATTCACCCCTCCACTTT. It yields the protein CASSLAHSPLHF. The chain links TRBV7-9 to TRBJ1-6, with D uncertain. CDR3 size: 12 residues. The germline V and J ends were trimmed by 0 bases and 8 bases, with 2 bases remaining between them. Germline-derived CDR1 and CDR2 are SEHNR and FQNEAQ (reference sequence).

The chain is built from TRBV27 and TRBJ1-1, with D unclear. The CDR3 runs to 15 residues. Germline CDR1 is MNHEY and CDR2 is SMNVEV (reference sequence). V lost 6 bases, J lost 6 bases, and 20 bases lay in between. The chain's CDR3 is CASSPLAGRWSEAFF. The CDR3 DNA sequence: TGTGCCAGCAGCCCTCTAGCCGGGAGGTGGTCTGAAGCTTTCTTT.

The genes are TRBV7-8 and TRBJ1-2, with TRBD1 matching over 8 bases. The CDR3 runs to 13 residues. The trim removed 4 bases at V and 12 bases at J, leaving 10 bases unmatched. CDR1 and CDR2 (germline): SGHVS, FQNEAQ. CDR3: CASSSMPGQADTF. The CDR3 nucleotides are TGTGCCAGCAGCTCGATGCCGGGACAGGCCGACACCTTC.

This clonotype was counted a few times. In nucleotides, the CDR3 is TGTGCCAGCAGGGAACCCCCGGGACAGGGAAGGTACGAGCAGTACTTC. Protein product: CASREPPGQGRYEQYF. The chain combines TRBV28 with TRBJ2-7; 9 bases fit TRBD1. Germline loops: CDR1 MDHEN, CDR2 SYDVKM. This CDR3 has 16 amino acids. V lost 6 bases to trimming and J lost 4 bases; unmatched junction nucleotides: 13.

Here the CDR3 reads CASSYSGGEGETQYF. CDR3 coding DNA: TGTGCCAGCAGTTACTCTGGGGGAGAGGGAGAGACCCAGTACTTC. The chain couples TRBV6-6 to TRBJ2-5; either TRBD1 or TRBD2 may fit D (5 bases each). Per germline, CDR1 MNHNY and CDR2 SVGAGI (reference sequence). The CDR3 extends over 15 amino acids. Trimming took 0 bases from V and 4 from J, leaving 12 bases between them.

This sequence joins TRBV14 and TRBJ2-3, with 7 positions matching TRBD2. The CDR3 covers 16 residues. With 0 bases clipped from V and 2 bases from J, the junction kept 5 bases outside the gene matches. Germline CDR1 and CDR2: SGHDN and FVKESK. DNA for the CDR3: TGTGCCAGCAGCCAAGATGTGAGCGGGGACACAGATACGCAGTATTTT. This translates into CASSQDVSGDTDTQYF.

The genes are TRBV5-1 and TRBJ2-7; 7 bases map to TRBD2. The V segment lost 7 bases and the J segment 4 bases; nucleotides outside the gene matches: 8. CDR3 length equals 13 residues. Per germline, CDR1 SGHRS and CDR2 YFSETQ. The CDR3 spells CASAPGRAYEQYF. In DNA, the CDR3 is TGCGCCAGCGCTCCAGGGAGGGCTTACGAGCAGTACTTC. Full variable domain (missing parts from reference TRBV5-1 and TRBJ2-7): KAGVTQTPRYLIKTRGQQVTLSCSPISGHRSVSWYQQTPGQGLQFLFEYFSETQRNKGNFPGRFSGRQFSNSRSEMNVSTLELGDSALYLCASAPGRAYEQYFGPGTRLTVT.

As for this clonotype: Germline is not matched at one junction end, which may reflect a read error. The chain links TRBV7-2 to TRBJ2-1, with D possibly being TRBD1 (6 bases). The V gene's germline CDR1 is SGHTA and CDR2 FQGNSA. The CDR3 spans 16 residues. Written as DNA, the CDR3 is TGTGCCAGCAGCCGTCGAAGAGCAAGGGGACACAATGAGCAGTTATTC. This codes for CASSRRRARGHNEQLF.

Only a few counts were recorded for this clonotype. CDR3 protein: CASWDRGSPLHF. Here the CDR3 DNA reads TGTGCCAGCTGGGACAGGGGCTCACCCCTCCACTTT. This chain connects TRBV28 to TRBJ1-6; 10 bases match TRBD1. The CDR3 runs to 12 residues. The V gene end was trimmed by 8 bases and the J gene end by 10 bases; junction bases not matched to a gene: 2. Germline V gives CDR1 MDHEN, CDR2 SYDVKM.

This clonotype was counted ten times or more. V and J are TRBV7-2 and TRBJ2-5; no clear D. Germline V gene sequence: CDR1 SGHTA, CDR2 FQGNSA. The CDR3 has 13 residues. V was trimmed by 5 bases and J by 1 base, leaving 8 bases between them. CDR3 bases: TGTGCCAGCAGCGTGACCCCCCAAGAGACCCAGTACTTC. Translated, it gives CASSVTPQETQYF.

CDR3 protein: CASSKRAESYGYTF. CDR3 sequence (DNA): TGTGCCAGCAGTAAACGCGCCGAAAGCTATGGCTACACCTTC. The chain carries TRBV25-1 and TRBJ1-2; D not resolved. Germline V gene sequence: CDR1 MGHDK, CDR2 SYGVNS. This CDR3 spans 14 amino acids. Trimming took 5 bases from V and 4 from J, leaving 14 bases between them.

This clonotype was seen more than once but under ten times. The gene calls are TRBV20-1 and TRBJ2-3; D uncertain. Germline V gene data show CDR1 as DFQATT and CDR2 as SNEGSKA (reference sequence). The CDR3 covers 14 residues. Trimming left V 5 bases short and J 2 bases short, with 14 bases between. The CDR3 DNA reads TGCAGTGCTTATGTGGGAAAGACCACAGATACGCAGTATTTT. This gives the protein CSAYVGKTTDTQYF.

This chain connects TRBV5-1 to TRBJ2-2; a possible D gene is TRBD2 (6 bases). V was trimmed by 0 bases and J by 0 bases, leaving 15 bases between them. The CDR3 contains 18 residues. Germline assignment: CDR1 SGHRS and CDR2 YFSETQ. CDR3 nucleotide sequence: TGCGCCAGCAGCTTGGACGGCGGGGCTAGCACGAACACCGGGGAGCTGTTTTTT. This codes for CASSLDGGASTNTGELFF.

The rearrangement uses TRBV19 and TRBJ1-3; D not certain. The CDR3 has 14 amino acids. CDR1 is LNHDA and CDR2 is SQIVND in the germline V gene (reference sequence). Trimming shortened V by 3 bases and J by 1 base, and 7 bases separated the two germline ends. CDR3 protein: CASSMTNSGNTIYF. CDR3 nucleotides: TGTGCCAGTAGTATGACGAATTCTGGAAACACCATATATTTT.

The chain has TRBV7-4 and TRBJ2-1; D ambiguous. The CDR3 extends over 12 amino acids. Germline CDR1 is SGHVT and CDR2 is SQSDAQ. V was shortened by 1 base and J by 10 bases, with 8 bases between the two germline ends. The CDR3 is CASSLESREQFF. The CDR3 DNA is TGTGCCAGCAGCTTAGAATCCAGGGAGCAGTTCTTC. Full variable domain (outside the CDR3, taken from reference TRBV7-4 and TRBJ2-1): GAGVSQSPRYKVAKRGRDVALRCDSISGHVTLYWYRQTLGQGSEVLTYSQSDAQRDKSGRPSGRFSAERPERSVSTLKIQRTEQGDSAVYLCASSLESREQFFGPGTRLTVL.

Turning to this clonotype: This may be a read error, as it is one base from a much larger clone. The V and J genes are TRBV7-6 and TRBJ2-1; 12 nucleotides match TRBD2. CDR3 size: 17 residues. Germline-derived CDR1 and CDR2 are SGHVS and FNYEAQ. CDR3 in DNA: TGTACCAGCAGCCCCCGCCGGAGACTAGCGGGAGACAATGAGCAGTTCTTC. It translates to CTSSPRRRLAGDNEQFF.